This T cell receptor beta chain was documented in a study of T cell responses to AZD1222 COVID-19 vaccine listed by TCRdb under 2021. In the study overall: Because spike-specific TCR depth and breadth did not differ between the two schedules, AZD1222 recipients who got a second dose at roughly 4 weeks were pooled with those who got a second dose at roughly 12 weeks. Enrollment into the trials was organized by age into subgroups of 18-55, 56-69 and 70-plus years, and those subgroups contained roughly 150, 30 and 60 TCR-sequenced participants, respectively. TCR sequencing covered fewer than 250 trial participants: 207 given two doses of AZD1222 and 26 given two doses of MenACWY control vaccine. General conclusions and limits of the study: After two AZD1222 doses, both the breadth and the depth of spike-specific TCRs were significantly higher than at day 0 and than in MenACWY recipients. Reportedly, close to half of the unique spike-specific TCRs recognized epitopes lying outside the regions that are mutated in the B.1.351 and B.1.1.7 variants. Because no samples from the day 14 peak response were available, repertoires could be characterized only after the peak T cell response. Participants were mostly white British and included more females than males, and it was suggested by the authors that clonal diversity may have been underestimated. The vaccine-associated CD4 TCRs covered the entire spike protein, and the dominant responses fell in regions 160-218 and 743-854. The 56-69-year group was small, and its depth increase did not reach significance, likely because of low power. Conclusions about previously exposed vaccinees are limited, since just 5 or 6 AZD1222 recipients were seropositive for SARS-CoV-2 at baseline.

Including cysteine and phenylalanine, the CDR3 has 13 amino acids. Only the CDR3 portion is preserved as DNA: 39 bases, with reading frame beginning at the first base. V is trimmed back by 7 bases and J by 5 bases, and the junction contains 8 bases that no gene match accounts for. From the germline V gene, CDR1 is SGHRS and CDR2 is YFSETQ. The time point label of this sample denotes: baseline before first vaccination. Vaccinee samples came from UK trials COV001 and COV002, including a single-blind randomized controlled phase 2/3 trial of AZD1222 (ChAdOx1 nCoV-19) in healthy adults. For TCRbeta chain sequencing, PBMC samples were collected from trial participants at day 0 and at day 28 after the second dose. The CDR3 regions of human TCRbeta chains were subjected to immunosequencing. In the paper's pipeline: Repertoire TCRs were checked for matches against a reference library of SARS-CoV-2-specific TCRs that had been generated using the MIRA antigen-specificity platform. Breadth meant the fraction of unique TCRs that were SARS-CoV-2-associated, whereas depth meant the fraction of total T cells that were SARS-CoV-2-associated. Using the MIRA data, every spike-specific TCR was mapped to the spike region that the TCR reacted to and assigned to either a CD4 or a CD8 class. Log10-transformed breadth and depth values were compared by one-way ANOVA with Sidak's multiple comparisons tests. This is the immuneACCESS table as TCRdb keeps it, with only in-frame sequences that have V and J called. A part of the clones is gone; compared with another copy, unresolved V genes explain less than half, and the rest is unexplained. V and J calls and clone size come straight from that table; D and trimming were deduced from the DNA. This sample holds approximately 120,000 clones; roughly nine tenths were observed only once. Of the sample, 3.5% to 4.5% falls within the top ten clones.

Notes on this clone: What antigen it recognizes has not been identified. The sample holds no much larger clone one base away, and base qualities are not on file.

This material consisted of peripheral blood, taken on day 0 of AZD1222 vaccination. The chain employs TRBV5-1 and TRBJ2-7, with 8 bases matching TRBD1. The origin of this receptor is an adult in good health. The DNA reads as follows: TGCGCCAGCGCACCAGGACAGGGTAACGAGCAGTACTTC. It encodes CASAPGQGNEQYF.